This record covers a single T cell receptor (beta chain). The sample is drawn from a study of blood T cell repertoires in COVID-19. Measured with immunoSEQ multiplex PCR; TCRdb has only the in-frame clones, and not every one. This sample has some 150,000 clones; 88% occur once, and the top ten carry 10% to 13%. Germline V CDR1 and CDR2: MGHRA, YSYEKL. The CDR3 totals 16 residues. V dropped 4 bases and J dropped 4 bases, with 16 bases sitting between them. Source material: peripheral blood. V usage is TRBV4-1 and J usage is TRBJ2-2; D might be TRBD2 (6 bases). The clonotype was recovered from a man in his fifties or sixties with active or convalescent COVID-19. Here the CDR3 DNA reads TGCGCCAGCAGCCGCCCGGGACGGGGAGGCACCGGGGAGCTGTTTTTT. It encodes CASSRPGRGGTGELFF.